There are many counts of the clone carrying this T cell receptor beta chain. Time point of the sample: newly diagnosed GD, antithyroid drugs for less than 3 months. From RNA extracted from PBMCs, the TCR library was made. The CDR3 has 16 residues. CDR1 is SNHLY and CDR2 is FYNNEI in the germline V gene. V shed 5 bases and J 3 bases; nucleotides not matched to a gene: 13. The sample is drawn from a study of regulatory T cells in long-lasting Graves disease. In building TCR beta libraries, iRepertoire HTBI primers were used together with Arm-PCR of CDR3 regions. Via MiXCR, TCRdb re-called the multiplex PCR reads, giving one row per CDR3 protein. The table shows about 430,000 distinct CDR3 sequences, with approximately 15% occurring only once. The sample was also linked to a second study, of T cells in Graves' hyperthyroidism and ophthalmopathy.

The chain uses TRBV2 and TRBJ2-7; 7 positions match TRBD1. The receptor's source is a woman aged 40 to 50 with Graves disease. Source: peripheral blood mononuclear cells (PBMCs), taken at new diagnosis, from a patient treated with antithyroid drugs. CDR3 sequence reads: CASSTPRDSPGYEQYF. In DNA form, the CDR3 reads TGTGCCAGCAGTACTCCCCGGGACAGTCCTGGCTACGAGCAGTACTTC.